The next 13 T cell receptor beta chains were all read from a single sample in a study of cytomegalovirus exposure and HLA in healthy donors. The PCR made use of 60 Vbeta and 13 Jbeta primers. The data were produced by immunoSEQ multiplex PCR, yet TCRdb's version contains in-frame clones alone and is incomplete. The data hold approximately 90,000 clones, with around four fifths observed a single time. The specimen sequenced was PBMCs. These receptors originate from a boy between 10 and 17 years old in good health and CMV-seronegative.

In this sample, this clone turned up once. This sequence joins TRBV5-6 and TRBJ1-6; 8 nucleotides agree with TRBD1. V lost 3 bases and J lost 0; bases outside the gene matches: 5. This CDR3 is built from 17 residues. The germline gives CDR1 SGHDT, CDR2 YYEEEE. DNA of the CDR3: TGTGCCAGCAGCTCGCGGACAGGGCACTCCTATAATTCACCCCTCCACTTT. It specifies CASSSRTGHSYNSPLHF.

This clone was detected only a few times. V gene TRBV29-1 combines with J gene TRBJ2-3; no clear D. Germline V CDR1 and CDR2: SQVTM, ANQGSEA. This CDR3 has 9 amino acids. The ends were cut back, 8 bases at V and 7 bases at J, with 7 bases in the middle. The CDR3 here is CSPTHTQYF. As DNA, the CDR3 is TGCAGCCCTACCCATACGCAGTATTTT.

CDR3 loop: CASSRGTNEKLFF. As DNA, the CDR3 is TGTGCCAGCTCACGAGGGACTAATGAAAAACTGTTTTTT. This chain links TRBV18 with TRBJ1-4; D remains ambiguous. Per germline, CDR1 KGHSH and CDR2 LQKENI. V lost 4 bases, J lost 2 bases, and 5 bases lay in between. This CDR3 has 13 residues. Based on the CDR3 plus reference TRBV18 and TRBJ1-4, the full variable domain is NAGVMQNPRHLVRRRGQEARLRCSPMKGHSHVYWYRQLPEEGLKFMVYLQKENIIDESGMPKERFSAEFPKEGPSILRIQQVVRGDSAAYFCASSRGTNEKLFFGSGTQLSVL.

This clone was found once. The rearrangement joins TRBV16 to TRBJ1-6; tentative D call: TRBD1 (6 bases). Germline V gene lookup returns CDR1 KGHSY and CDR2 FQNENV. Trimming took off 6 bases at V and 3 bases at J, with 15 bases between the two ends. This CDR3 spans 16 amino acids. CDR3 residues: CASRREQGLYNSPLHF. The CDR3 DNA is TGTGCCAGCAGACGCGAACAGGGCCTCTATAATTCACCCCTCCACTTT.

This sequence joins TRBV29-1 and TRBJ2-3, with a possible D match to TRBD1 (6 bases). Trimming took 6 bases from V and 5 from J, leaving 21 bases between them. CDR1 SQVTM and CDR2 ANQGSEA come from the germline V gene. This CDR3 region has 15 residues. DNA of the CDR3: TGCAGCGTCGCGGGTGGCAGGGGCGAAGGAGATACGCAGTATTTT. It is translated as CSVAGGRGEGDTQYF.

The chain employs TRBV6-5 and TRBJ2-3; no clear D gene. The CDR3 has 16 amino acids. The germline gives CDR1 MNHEY, CDR2 SVGAGI. V gave up 0 bases and J gave up 0 bases, with 10 bases separating them. The CDR3 DNA reads as TGTGCCAGCAGTTACTCGGGCAGCCAAAGCACAGATACGCAGTATTTT. Translation: CASSYSGSQSTDTQYF.

This clone was counted only a few times. The chain combines TRBV2 with TRBJ1-1; D is perhaps TRBD1 (6 bases). The ends were cut back, 8 bases at V and 3 bases at J, with 10 bases in the middle. The CDR3 contains 12 residues. Germline V gives CDR1 SNHLY, CDR2 FYNNEI. CDR3: CASVDSHTEAFF. The CDR3 DNA sequence: TGTGCCAGCGTGGACAGCCACACTGAAGCTTTCTTT.

This clone was seen a few times. This rearrangement joins TRBV4-1 to TRBJ2-3; 9 bases are shared with TRBD2. The germline V gene has CDR1 MGHRA and CDR2 YSYEKL. The V and J ends lost 0 bases and 2 bases, in that order; junction bases with no gene match: 6. The CDR3 runs to 17 residues. CDR3 amino acids: CASSQEATSGSTDTQYF. CDR3 in DNA: TGCGCCAGCAGCCAAGAAGCGACTAGCGGTTCCACAGATACGCAGTATTTT.

This chain uses TRBV7-9 with TRBJ1-1; TRBD1 is a possible D gene (5 bases). Between the trimmed V and J ends, which lost 3 bases and 6 bases, there was a span of 14 bases. The CDR3 extends over 14 amino acids. Per germline, CDR1 SEHNR and CDR2 FQNEAQ (reference sequence). The CDR3 coding sequence is TGTGCCAGCAGCTTTCTGGGGTCACAGGCTGAAGCTTTCTTT. Its protein is CASSFLGSQAEAFF. Based on the CDR3 plus reference TRBV7-9 and TRBJ1-1, the full variable domain is DTGVSQNPRHKITKRGQNVTFRCDPISEHNRLYWYRQTLGQGPEFLTYFQNEAQLEKSRLLSDRFSAERPKGSFSTLEIQRTEQGDSAMYLCASSFLGSQAEAFFGQGTRLTVV.

The V and J genes are TRBV19 and TRBJ1-6, with D possibly being TRBD1 (5 bases). The CDR3 is 16 amino acids. V shed 8 bases and J shed 10 bases, with 24 bases lying between them. Germline V gene sequence: CDR1 LNHDA, CDR2 SQIVND (reference sequence). CDR3 sequence reads: CASSLGGAAGMSPLHF. The CDR3 region has the DNA TGTGCCAGTTCCCTGGGAGGGGCGGCCGGGATGTCACCCCTCCACTTT.

The gene calls are TRBV28 and TRBJ1-1; TRBD1 aligns across 10 bases. This CDR3 has 17 amino acids. V was clipped by 5 bases and J by 11 bases; unmatched bases: 20. Germline-derived CDR1 and CDR2 are MDHEN and SYDVKM. Here the CDR3 DNA reads TGTGCCAGCAGTGAACCCGGGACAGGGGCCCGCCTAGCCGGGGCTTTCTTT. Translated: CASSEPGTGARLAGAFF.

The J gene is TRBJ2-6, the V gene TRBV7-6; no clear D. The CDR3 runs 13 residues. Germline CDR1 is SGHVS and CDR2 is FNYEAQ. The V and J ends lost 7 bases and 4 bases respectively, with 8 bases between them. The CDR3: CASTLEGANVLTF. The DNA for the CDR3 is TGTGCCAGCACTCTAGAGGGGGCCAACGTCCTGACTTTC.

This chain connects TRBV28 to TRBJ2-7; no reliable D call. Germline V CDR1 and CDR2: MDHEN, SYDVKM. The CDR3 is made up of 12 amino acids. Trimming took 4 bases from V and 0 from J, leaving 4 bases between them. CDR3 sequence reads: CASSSSSYEQYF. CDR3 DNA: TGTGCCAGCAGTTCGAGCTCCTACGAGCAGTACTTC.